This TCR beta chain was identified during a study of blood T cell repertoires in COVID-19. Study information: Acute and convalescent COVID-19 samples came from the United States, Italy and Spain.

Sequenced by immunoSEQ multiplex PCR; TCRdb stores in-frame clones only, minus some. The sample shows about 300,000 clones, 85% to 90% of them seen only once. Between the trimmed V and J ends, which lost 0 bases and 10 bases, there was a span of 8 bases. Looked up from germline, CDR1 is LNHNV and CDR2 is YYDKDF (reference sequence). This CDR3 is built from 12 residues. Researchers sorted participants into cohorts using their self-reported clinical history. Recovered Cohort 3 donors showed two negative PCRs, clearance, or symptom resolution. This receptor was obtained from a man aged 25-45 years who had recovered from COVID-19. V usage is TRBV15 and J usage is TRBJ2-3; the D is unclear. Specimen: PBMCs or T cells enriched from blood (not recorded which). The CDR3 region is CATSRDLQAQYF. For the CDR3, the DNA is TGTGCCACCAGCAGAGATCTGCAGGCGCAGTATTTT. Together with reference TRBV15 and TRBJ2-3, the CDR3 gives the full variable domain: DAMVIQNPRYQVTQFGKPVTLSCSQTLNHNVMYWYQQKSSQAPKLLFHYYDKDFNNEADTPDNFQSRRPNTSFCFLDIRSPGLGDTAMYLCATSRDLQAQYFGPGTRLTVL.